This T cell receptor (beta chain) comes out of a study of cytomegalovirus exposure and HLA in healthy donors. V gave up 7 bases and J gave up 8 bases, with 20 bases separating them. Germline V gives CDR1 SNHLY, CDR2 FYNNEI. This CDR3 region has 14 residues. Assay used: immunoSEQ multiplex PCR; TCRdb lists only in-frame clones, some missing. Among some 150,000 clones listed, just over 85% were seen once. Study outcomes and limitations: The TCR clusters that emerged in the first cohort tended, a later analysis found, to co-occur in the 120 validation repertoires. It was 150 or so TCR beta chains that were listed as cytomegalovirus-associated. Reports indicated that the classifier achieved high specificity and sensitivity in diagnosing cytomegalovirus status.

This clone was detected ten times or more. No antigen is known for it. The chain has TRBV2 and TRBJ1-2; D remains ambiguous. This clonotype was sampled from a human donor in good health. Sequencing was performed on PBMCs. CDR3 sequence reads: CASMGDGAEDGYTF. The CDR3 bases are TGTGCCAGCATGGGTGACGGAGCGGAGGACGGCTACACCTTC.